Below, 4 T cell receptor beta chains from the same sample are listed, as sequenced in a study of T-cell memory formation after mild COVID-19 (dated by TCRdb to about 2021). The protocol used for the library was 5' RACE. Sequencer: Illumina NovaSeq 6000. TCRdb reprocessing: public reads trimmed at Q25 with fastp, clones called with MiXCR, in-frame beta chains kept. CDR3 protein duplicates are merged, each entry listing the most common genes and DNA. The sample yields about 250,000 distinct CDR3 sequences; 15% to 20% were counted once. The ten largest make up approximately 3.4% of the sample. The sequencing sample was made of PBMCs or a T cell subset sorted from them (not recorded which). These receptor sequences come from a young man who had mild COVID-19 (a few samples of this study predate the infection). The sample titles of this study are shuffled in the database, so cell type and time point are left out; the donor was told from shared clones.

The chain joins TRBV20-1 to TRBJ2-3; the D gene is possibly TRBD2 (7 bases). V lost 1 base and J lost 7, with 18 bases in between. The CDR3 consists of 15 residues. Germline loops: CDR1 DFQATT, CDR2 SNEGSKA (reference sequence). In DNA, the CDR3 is TGCAGTGCTAGAGTCGGTGGGGGGGCCACGAATACGCAGTATTTT. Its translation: CSARVGGGATNTQYF.

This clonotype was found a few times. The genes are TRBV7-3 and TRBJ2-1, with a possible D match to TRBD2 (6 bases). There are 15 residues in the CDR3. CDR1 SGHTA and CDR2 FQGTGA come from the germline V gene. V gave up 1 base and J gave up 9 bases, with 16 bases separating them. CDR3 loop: CASSLNAPNGGEQFF. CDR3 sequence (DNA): TGTGCCAGCAGCTTAAATGCACCCAACGGGGGTGAGCAGTTCTTC.

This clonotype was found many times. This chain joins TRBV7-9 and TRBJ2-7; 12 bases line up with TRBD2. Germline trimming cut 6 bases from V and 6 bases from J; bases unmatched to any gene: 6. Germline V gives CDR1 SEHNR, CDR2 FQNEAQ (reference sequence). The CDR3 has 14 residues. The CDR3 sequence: CASSPPGLAGEQYV. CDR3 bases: TGTGCCAGCAGTCCTCCGGGACTAGCGGGCGAGCAGTACGTC.

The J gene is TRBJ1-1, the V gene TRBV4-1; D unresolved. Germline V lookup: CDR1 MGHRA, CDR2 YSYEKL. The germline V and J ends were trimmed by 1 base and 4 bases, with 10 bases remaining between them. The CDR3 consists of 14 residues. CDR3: CASSQVVESTEAFF. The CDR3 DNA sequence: TGCGCCAGCAGCCAAGTCGTGGAGTCCACTGAAGCTTTCTTT.